A selection of T cell receptor beta chains follows, all from one sample in a study of OX40 agonist ivuxolimab in advanced cancers. The table came from immunoSEQ multiplex PCR; TCRdb's copy has only in-frame clones and leaves some out. This table has just under 75,000 clones, roughly 90% appearing once. Sequencing used CD4+ or CD8+ T cells sorted from blood, obtained in a trial of the OX40 agonist ivuxolimab. The receptors were sampled from an adult with an advanced solid tumor such as melanoma, head and neck, liver or kidney cancer. CDR3s include the opening cysteine and the closing phenylalanine or tryptophan. A D gene is named only where the DNA matches it firmly. Size is stated for part of the rows, as once, few or many counts, or as a class when the clone is expanded.

TRBV10-3	-	TRBD2	TRBJ2-7	CAIRRGLDVYEQYF	TGTGCCATCAGGAGGGGACTAGATGTTTACGAGCAGTACTTC
TRBV7-2	once	TRBD1	TRBJ2-5	CASSPGTGPKTQYF	TGTGCCAGCAGCCCTGGGACAGGGCCGAAGACCCAGTACTTC
TRBV7-6	-	-	TRBJ1-3	CASSLFQGSGNTIYF	TGTGCCAGCAGCTTATTCCAGGGCTCGGGAAACACCATATATTTT
TRBV30	-	TRBD2	TRBJ2-5	CAWSRLAAQETQYF	TGTGCCTGGAGCCGACTAGCGGCGCAAGAGACCCAGTACTTC
TRBV7-8	-	TRBD2	TRBJ2-7	CASSPSGLAGSYEQYF	TGTGCCAGCAGCCCCTCTGGGCTAGCGGGCTCCTACGAGCAGTACTTC
TRBV19	-	TRBD1	TRBJ2-7	CASSMGQGATYEQYF	TGTGCCAGTAGTATGGGACAGGGGGCTACCTACGAGCAGTACTTC
TRBV27	-	-	TRBJ1-1	CASSSQRRKNTEAFF	TGTGCCAGCAGTTCGCAGAGGAGAAAGAACACTGAAGCTTTCTTT
TRBV29-1	-	TRBD1	TRBJ2-5	CSVEGTGGITQYF	TGCAGCGTTGAGGGGACAGGGGGCATCACCCAGTACTTC
TRBV11-3	-	-	TRBJ2-2	CASSLTWELFF	TGTGCCAGCAGCTTAACCTGGGAGCTGTTTTTT
TRBV18	-	-	TRBJ1-2	CASSPSGDGYTF	TGTGCCAGCTCACCATCCGGGGATGGCTACACCTTC
TRBV5-4	-	TRBD2	TRBJ2-5	CASSLLAGGGETQYF	TGTGCCAGCAGCCTACTAGCGGGAGGTGGAGAGACCCAGTACTTC
TRBV5-1	-	-	TRBJ1-1	CASSLTLGAMNTEAFF	TGCGCCAGCAGCTTGACCCTCGGGGCGATGAACACTGAAGCTTTCTTT
TRBV5-1	-	-	TRBJ2-2	CASSLLRGGGELFF	TGCGCCAGCAGCTTACTACGCGGCGGCGGGGAGCTGTTTTTT
TRBV6-5	-	-	TRBJ2-5	CASSYSGVQETQYF	TGTGCCAGCAGTTACTCGGGGGTCCAAGAGACCCAGTACTTC
TRBV6-5	-	TRBD1	TRBJ2-7	CASKGDRVAYEQYF	TGTGCCAGCAAGGGCGACAGGGTGGCGTACGAGCAGTACTTC
TRBV2	-	-	TRBJ2-5	CASSGQTTQETQYF	TGTGCCAGCAGCGGACAGACGACCCAAGAGACCCAGTACTTC
TRBV19	-	TRBD1	TRBJ2-7	CASSIGILQGRGEQYF	TGTGCCAGTAGTATAGGAATACTACAGGGGCGAGGCGAGCAGTACTTC
TRBV5-1	once	TRBD1	TRBJ2-7	CASSPQGELGSYEQYF	TGCGCCAGCAGCCCCCAGGGGGAACTCGGCTCCTACGAGCAGTACTTC
TRBV9	-	-	TRBJ2-3	CASSVGTENTDTQYF	TGTGCCAGCAGCGTAGGGACAGAGAACACAGATACGCAGTATTTT
TRBV7-2	few	-	TRBJ2-2	CASSPRPGNTGELFF	TGTGCCAGCAGCCCAAGGCCAGGCAACACCGGGGAGCTGTTTTTT
TRBV14	-	TRBD2	TRBJ2-1	CASSQDEGLLANEQFF	TGTGCCAGCAGCCAAGATGAGGGACTACTGGCGAATGAGCAGTTCTTC
TRBV10-2	-	TRBD1	TRBJ1-2	CASRDRSNYGYTF	TGCGCCAGCAGGGACAGGAGCAACTATGGCTACACCTTC
TRBV10-1	-	-	TRBJ2-1	CASSESSVGSYNEQFF	TGCGCCAGCAGTGAGTCGAGTGTGGGTTCCTACAATGAGCAGTTCTTC
TRBV2	-	TRBD2	TRBJ2-7	CASTGLAGVIEQYF	TGTGCCAGCACCGGACTAGCGGGAGTCATCGAGCAGTACTTC
TRBV30	-	-	TRBJ2-1	CAWSSGAYNEQFF	TGTGCCTGGAGTTCAGGGGCCTACAATGAGCAGTTCTTC
TRBV10-3	-	TRBD1	TRBJ2-7	CAIRNGDRGYEQYF	TGTGCCATCAGAAACGGGGACAGGGGATACGAGCAGTACTTC
TRBV4-1	-	-	TRBJ2-2	CASSQLGRTNTGELFF	TGCGCCAGCAGCCAACTAGGACGGACAAACACCGGGGAGCTGTTTTTT
TRBV6-5	-	-	TRBJ2-2	CASSYSGGLDTGELFF	TGTGCCAGCAGTTACTCCGGGGGGCTCGACACCGGGGAGCTGTTTTTT
TRBV18	-	-	TRBJ2-3	CASSPPGEPDTQYF	TGTGCCAGCTCACCTCCTGGGGAGCCAGATACGCAGTATTTT
TRBV5-6	-	TRBD1	TRBJ1-2	CASSFLGTASYGYTF	TGTGCCAGCAGCTTTCTCGGGACAGCATCTTATGGCTACACCTTC
TRBV18	-	-	TRBJ1-2	CASSPGGIGAANYGYTF	TGTGCCAGCTCACCAGGAGGTATTGGGGCGGCTAACTATGGCTACACCTTC
TRBV30	-	TRBD1	TRBJ2-1	CAWSVAGGNEQFF	TGTGCCTGGAGTGTGGCAGGGGGCAATGAGCAGTTCTTC
TRBV11-2	-	-	TRBJ1-1	CASSLGSGTLGTEAFF	TGTGCCAGCAGCTTAGGTTCCGGGACCTTGGGCACTGAAGCTTTCTTT
TRBV29-1	-	TRBD1	TRBJ2-2	CSVEGKRDRGTGELFF	TGCAGCGTTGAAGGCAAAAGGGACAGGGGCACCGGGGAGCTGTTTTTT
TRBV6-1	-	TRBD2	TRBJ2-1	CASNPLAGVDNEQFF	TGTGCCAGCAACCCACTAGCGGGAGTGGACAATGAGCAGTTCTTC